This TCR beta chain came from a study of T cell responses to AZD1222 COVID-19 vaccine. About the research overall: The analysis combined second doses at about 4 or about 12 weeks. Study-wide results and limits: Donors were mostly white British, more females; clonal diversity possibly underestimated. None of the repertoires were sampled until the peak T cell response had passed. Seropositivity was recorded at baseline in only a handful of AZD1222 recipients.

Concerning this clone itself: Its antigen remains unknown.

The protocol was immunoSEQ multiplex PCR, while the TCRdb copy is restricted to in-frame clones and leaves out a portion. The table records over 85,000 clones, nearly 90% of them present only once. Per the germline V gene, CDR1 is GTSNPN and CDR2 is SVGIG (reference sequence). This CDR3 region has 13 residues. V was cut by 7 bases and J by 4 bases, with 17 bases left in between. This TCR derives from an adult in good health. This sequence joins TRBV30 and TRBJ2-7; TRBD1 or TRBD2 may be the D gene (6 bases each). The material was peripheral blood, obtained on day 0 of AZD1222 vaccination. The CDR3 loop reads CALPGAGGYEQYF. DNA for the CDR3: TGTGCCTTACCGGGGGCCGGTGGGTACGAGCAGTACTTC.